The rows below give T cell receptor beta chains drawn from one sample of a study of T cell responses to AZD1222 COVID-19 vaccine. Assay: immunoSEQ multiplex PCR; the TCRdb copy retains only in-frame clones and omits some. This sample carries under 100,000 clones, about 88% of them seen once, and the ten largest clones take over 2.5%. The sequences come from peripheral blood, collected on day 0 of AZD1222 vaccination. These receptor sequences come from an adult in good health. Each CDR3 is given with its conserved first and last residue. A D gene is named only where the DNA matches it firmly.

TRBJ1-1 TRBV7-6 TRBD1 CASSLVGTGDTEAFF
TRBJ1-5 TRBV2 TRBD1 CASSLQGYSNQPQHF
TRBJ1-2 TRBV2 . CASRQPGSYGYTF
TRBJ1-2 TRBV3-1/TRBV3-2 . CASSQDPGLGGYTF
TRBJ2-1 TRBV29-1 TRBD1 CSVDPDRGPNEQFF
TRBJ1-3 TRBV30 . CAWTHSAVSGNTIYF
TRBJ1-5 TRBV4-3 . CASSLGVSNQPQHF
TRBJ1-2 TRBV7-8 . CASSSNNYGYTF
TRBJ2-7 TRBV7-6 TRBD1 CATRDSSYEQYF
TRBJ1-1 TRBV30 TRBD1 CAWKRQGARTEAFF
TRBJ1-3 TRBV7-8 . CASVHSGNTIYF
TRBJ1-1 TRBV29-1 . CSGRHEAVAFF
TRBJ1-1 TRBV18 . CASSPPSGGTEAFF
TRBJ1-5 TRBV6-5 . CASSYQQNQPQHF
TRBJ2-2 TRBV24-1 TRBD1 CATSDRDSIRGGELFF
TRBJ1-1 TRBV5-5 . CASTPNGVENTEAFF
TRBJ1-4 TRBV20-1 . CSASSRGWREKLFF
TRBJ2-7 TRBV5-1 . CASSFGTVTYEQYF
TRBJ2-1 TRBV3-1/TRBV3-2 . CASSQDSGPGSYNEQFF
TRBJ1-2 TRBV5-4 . CASSLGDTGGYGYTF
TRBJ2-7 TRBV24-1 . CATSDGRDGPYEQYF
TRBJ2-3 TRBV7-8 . CASSLNRGGDTQYF
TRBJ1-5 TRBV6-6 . CASTEWGNQPQHF
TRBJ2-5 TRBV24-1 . CATSELEGGGETQYF
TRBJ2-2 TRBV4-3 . CASSLSHTGYGELFF
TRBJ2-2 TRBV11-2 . CASLVASTGELFF
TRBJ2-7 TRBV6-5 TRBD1 CASSSTDRTYEQYF
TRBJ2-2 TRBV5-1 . CASSRTANTGELFF
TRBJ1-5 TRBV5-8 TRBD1 CASSPGQGHSNQPQHF
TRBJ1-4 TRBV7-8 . CASSLEGGTTNEKLFF
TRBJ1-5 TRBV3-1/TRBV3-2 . CASSQGGYNQPQHF
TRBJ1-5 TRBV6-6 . CASSSGNSNQPQHF
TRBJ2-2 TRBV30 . CAWSETGTWGTGELFF
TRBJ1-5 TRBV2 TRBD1 CASSEWDRVQPQHF
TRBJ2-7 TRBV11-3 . CASSFMYEQYF
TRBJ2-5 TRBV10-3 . CAIGPPMGGETQYF
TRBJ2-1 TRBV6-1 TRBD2 CASSERLAGASYNEQFF
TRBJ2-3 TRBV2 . CASNHRQITDTQYF
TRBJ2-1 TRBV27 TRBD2 CASSPVGTGGRGEQFF
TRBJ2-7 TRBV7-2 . CASNPSLGPGYEQYF
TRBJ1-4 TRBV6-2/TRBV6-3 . CASRYWTATNEKLFF
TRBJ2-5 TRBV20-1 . CSASLAARLQETQYF